The clone carrying this TCR beta chain was detected ten times or more. Its specificity is not known. Libraries for TCR beta were made by quantitative 5'-RACE with molecular barcodes. TCRdb redid the calling of the 5' RACE reads with MiXCR, one entry per CDR3 protein. The sample contains over 450,000 distinct CDR3 sequences, 10% to 15% of which appear only once. The data are from a study of CD8 T cells in ankylosing spondylitis. Germline lookup yields CDR1 DFQATT and CDR2 SNEGSKA (reference sequence). Trimming stripped 3 bases from V and 0 bases from J, with 9 bases between. The CDR3 length is 14 residues. Study-wide findings and caveats: It appeared that ankylosing spondylitis blood was characterized by a TCR beta motif of several highly homologous variants. Relatively rare in peripheral blood, disease-linked clones were also CD8+. Earlier reports found some motif variants in synovial fluid and blood in reactive arthritis. Disease-linked clones reportedly concentrated significantly in matched ankylosing spondylitis synovial fluid.

The receptor's source is a male donor with ankylosing spondylitis. The specimen was blood, either unsorted or a sorted T cell fraction (not recorded which). The chain combines TRBV20-1 with TRBJ2-1, with D possibly matching TRBD2 (6 bases). CDR3 in amino acids: CSASGGSSYNEQFF. In DNA form, the CDR3 reads TGCAGTGCTAGTGGGGGGAGCTCCTACAATGAGCAGTTCTTC.